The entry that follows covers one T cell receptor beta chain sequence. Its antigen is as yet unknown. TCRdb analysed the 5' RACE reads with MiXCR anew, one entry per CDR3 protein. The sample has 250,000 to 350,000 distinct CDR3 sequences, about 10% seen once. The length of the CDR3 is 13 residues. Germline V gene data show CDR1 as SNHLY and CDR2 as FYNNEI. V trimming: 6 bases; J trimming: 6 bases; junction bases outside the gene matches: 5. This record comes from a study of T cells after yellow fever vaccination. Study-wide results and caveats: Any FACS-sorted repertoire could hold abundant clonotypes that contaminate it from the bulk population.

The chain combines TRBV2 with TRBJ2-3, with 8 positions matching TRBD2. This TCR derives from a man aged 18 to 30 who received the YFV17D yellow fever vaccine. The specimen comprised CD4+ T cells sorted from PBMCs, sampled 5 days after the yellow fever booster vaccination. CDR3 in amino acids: CASSRGGWDTQYF. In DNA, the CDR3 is TGTGCCAGCAGCCGGGGGGGCTGGGATACGCAGTATTTT. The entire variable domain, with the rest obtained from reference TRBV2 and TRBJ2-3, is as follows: EPEVTQTPSHQVTQMGQEVILRCVPISNHLYFYWYRQILGQKVEFLVSFYNNEISEKSEIFDDQFSVERPDGSNFTLKIRSTKLEDSAMYFCASSRGGWDTQYFGPGTRLTVL.